Listed below are T cell receptor beta chains from one sample, sequenced in a study of OX40 agonist ivuxolimab in advanced cancers. Assay used: immunoSEQ multiplex PCR; TCRdb lists only in-frame clones, some missing. The sample holds about 100,000 clones, approximately 90% seen once. Material: CD4+ or CD8+ T cells sorted from blood, obtained in a trial of the OX40 agonist ivuxolimab. These receptors were collected from an adult with an advanced solid tumor such as melanoma, head and neck, liver or kidney cancer. The CDR3 runs from the conserved cysteine through the conserved F or W. A D gene is named only where the DNA matches it firmly. Only some rows state a clone size, as once, few, many or a class for expanded clones.

15	TRBV29-1	TRBD2	TRBJ2-1	NA	TGCAGCGTCGGCAAGCGGGGGGGCCCCTACAATGAGCAGTTCTTC	CSVGKRGGPYNEQFF
15	TRBV19	NA	TRBJ1-5	NA	TGTGCCAGTAGTCGAAGATCCGACCCCAATCAGCCCCAGCATTTT	CASSRRSDPNQPQHF
18	TRBV11-1	NA	TRBJ2-4	NA	TGTGCCAGCAGCTCCGGGCTAACCCACCTTAAAGACGAAAACATTCAGTACTTC	CASSSGLTHLKDENIQYF
15	TRBV15	NA	TRBJ1-3	few	TGTGCCACGCACAGGCAGGGCAACTCTGGAAACACCATATATTTT	CATHRQGNSGNTIYF
14	TRBV5-1	NA	TRBJ1-1	NA	TGCGCCAGCAGTATCTCAGGGTCTAGAACTGAAGCTTTCTTT	CASSISGSRTEAFF
15	TRBV6-1	NA	TRBJ2-1	NA	TGTGCCAGTGCCTTCGGGGAGCCCTTCGACAATGAGCAGTTCTTC	CASAFGEPFDNEQFF
14	TRBV9	NA	TRBJ2-7	NA	TGTGCCAGCAGCAAGGACAGTGTCTCCTACGAGCAGTACTTC	CASSKDSVSYEQYF
12	TRBV7-9	TRBD2	TRBJ2-3	NA	TGTGCCAGCGAGCGGGGTGGGGATACGCAGTATTTT	CASERGGDTQYF
16	TRBV6-1	TRBD1	TRBJ1-3	NA	TGTGCCAGCAGTGAATCGAGAGGGGGCTCTGGAAATACCATATATTTT	CASSESRGGSGNTIYF
14	TRBV19	TRBD1	TRBJ2-7	NA	TGTGCCAGTAGCCCGGGACAGGGCCCCTACGAGCAGTACTTC	CASSPGQGPYEQYF
16	TRBV19	TRBD1	TRBJ1-1	NA	TGTGCCAGTAGTATCTTGACAGGGTGGAAGAACACTGAAGCTTTCTTT	CASSILTGWKNTEAFF
11	TRBV7-9	NA	TRBJ2-3	NA	TGTGCCAGCACCCAAACAGATACGCAGTATTTT	CASTQTDTQYF
12	TRBV5-1	NA	TRBJ2-3	NA	TGCGCCAGCAGATCATCAGGGGATACGCAGTATTTT	CASRSSGDTQYF
12	TRBV6-6	NA	TRBJ2-5	NA	TGTGCCAGCGGTCGGCGCAGGGGGACCCAGTACTTC	CASGRRRGTQYF
12	TRBV10-3	NA	TRBJ2-3	once	TGTGCCATCAGTGAGTCAGCAGATACGCAGTATTTT	CAISESADTQYF
12	TRBV5-6	NA	TRBJ2-2	NA	TGTGCCAGCACCCGGTGGGGGGTGGAGCTGTTTTTT	CASTRWGVELFF
12	TRBV7-3	TRBD2	TRBJ2-3	NA	TGTGCCAGCAGCCAAGGGACTAGGGCGCAGTATTTT	CASSQGTRAQYF
14	TRBV9	NA	TRBJ2-7	NA	TGTGCCAGCAGCCCATCCGGGAGCTCCTACGAGCAGTACTTC	CASSPSGSSYEQYF
13	TRBV9	NA	TRBJ2-1	NA	TGTGCCAGCAGCGTAGGCGGTTGGAATGAGCAGTTCTTC	CASSVGGWNEQFF
13	TRBV6-1	TRBD1	TRBJ1-3	NA	TGTGCCAGCATGGCAGGGGGCGGAAACACCATATATTTT	CASMAGGGNTIYF
15	TRBV6-1	NA	TRBJ1-4	NA	TGTGCCAGCACTACAAACACGGGGGGGACCGAAAAACTGTTTTTT	CASTTNTGGTEKLFF
9	TRBV21-1	NA	TRBJ2-4	NA	TGTGCCAGCAGGGCCTACCAGTACTTC	CASRAYQYF
12	TRBV6-1	NA	TRBJ2-1	NA	TGTGCCAGCATTGACAGGCTCGGTGAGCAGTTCTTC	CASIDRLGEQFF
18	TRBV14	TRBD2	TRBJ2-1	few	TGTGCCAGCAGCCAAGATACTAGCGGCAAACCGGCTTACAATGAGCAGTTCTTC	CASSQDTSGKPAYNEQFF
15	TRBV23-1	NA	TRBJ2-5	NA	TGCGCCAGCAGTCAATCAAGCGGACAGCAAGAGACCCAGTACTTC	CASSQSSGQQETQYF
13	TRBV29-1	TRBD1	TRBJ1-1	NA	TGCAGCGTTGAAGACGGGACAGGGCCCGAAGCTTTCTTT	CSVEDGTGPEAFF
14	TRBV6-6	TRBD1	TRBJ1-4	few	TGTGCCAGCAGTTTCGGACAGGGGAATGAAAAACTGTTTTTT	CASSFGQGNEKLFF